This T cell receptor beta chain was sequenced in a study of blood T cell repertoires in COVID-19. Study background: Samples came from the United States, Italy and Spain, spanning acute and convalescent COVID-19. Nucleic acid was either cDNA or gDNA, and it came from T cells, B-cell-depleted T cells, or PBMCs.

Only a few counts were recorded for this clone. Looked up from germline, CDR1 is GTSNPN and CDR2 is SVGIG (reference sequence). Between the trimmed V and J ends, which lost 3 bases and 2 bases, there was a span of 8 bases. The CDR3 has 12 amino acids. How the authors handled the data: Amplification of reference gene primers provided the estimated nucleated cell counts. The assay was immunoSEQ multiplex PCR, and TCRdb's table has in-frame clones only and misses some. The V and J calls and clone size were taken over from that table, and D and trimming were inferred from the DNA. In the table there are approximately 270,000 clones, approximately 85% of which are singletons.

The chain joins TRBV30 to TRBJ2-7, with D perhaps TRBD2 (5 bases). The sequenced sample was peripheral blood. This clonotype originated in a woman aged 65 to 85 with acute or convalescent COVID-19. The CDR3, as DNA: TGTGCCTGGAGCGAGGGCGCCTACGAGCAGTACTTC. It yields the protein CAWSEGAYEQYF.